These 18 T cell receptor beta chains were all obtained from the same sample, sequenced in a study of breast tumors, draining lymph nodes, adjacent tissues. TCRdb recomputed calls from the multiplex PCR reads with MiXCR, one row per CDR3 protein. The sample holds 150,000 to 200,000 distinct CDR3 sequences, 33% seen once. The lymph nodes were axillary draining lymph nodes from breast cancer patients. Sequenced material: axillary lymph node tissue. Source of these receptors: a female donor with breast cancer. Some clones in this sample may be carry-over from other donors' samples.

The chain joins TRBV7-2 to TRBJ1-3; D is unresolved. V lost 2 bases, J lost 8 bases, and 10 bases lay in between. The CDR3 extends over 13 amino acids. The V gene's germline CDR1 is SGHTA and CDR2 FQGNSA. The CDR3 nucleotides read TGTACCAGCAGCTTACCTACGACTTACACCATATATTTT. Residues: CTSSLPTTYTIYF.

CDR3 in amino acids: CSVEVGSNTEAFF. The CDR3 nucleotides are TGCAGCGTTGAAGTAGGGTCGAACACTGAAGCTTTCTTT. The chain carries TRBV29-1 and TRBJ1-1; no firm D call. The germline gives CDR1 SQVTM, CDR2 ANQGSEA. The V end lost 1 base, the J end lost 1 base, and 7 bases lay between the germline ends. The CDR3 runs 13 residues.

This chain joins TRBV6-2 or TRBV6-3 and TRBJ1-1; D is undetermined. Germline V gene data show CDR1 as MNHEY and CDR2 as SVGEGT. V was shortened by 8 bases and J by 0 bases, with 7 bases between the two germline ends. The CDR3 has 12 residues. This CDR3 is CASAHLNTEAFF. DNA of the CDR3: TGTGCCAGCGCCCATCTGAACACTGAAGCTTTCTTT.

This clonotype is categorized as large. The CDR3 region is CSARGQFSYNEQFF. CDR3 coding DNA: TGCAGCGCCCGAGGGCAGTTTTCCTACAATGAGCAGTTCTTC. The genes are TRBV29-1 and TRBJ2-1; D may be TRBD2 (5 bases). The CDR3 spans 14 residues. Trimming cost V 7 bases and J 1 base, with 14 bases left between them. CDR1 is SQVTM and CDR2 is ANQGSEA in the germline V gene.

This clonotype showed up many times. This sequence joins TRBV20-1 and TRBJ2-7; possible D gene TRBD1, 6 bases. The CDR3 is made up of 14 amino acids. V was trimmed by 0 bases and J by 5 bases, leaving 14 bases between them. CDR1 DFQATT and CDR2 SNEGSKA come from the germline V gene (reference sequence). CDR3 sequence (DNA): TGCAGTGCTAGAGACGGACAGACCAACCACGAGCAGTACTTC. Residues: CSARDGQTNHEQYF.

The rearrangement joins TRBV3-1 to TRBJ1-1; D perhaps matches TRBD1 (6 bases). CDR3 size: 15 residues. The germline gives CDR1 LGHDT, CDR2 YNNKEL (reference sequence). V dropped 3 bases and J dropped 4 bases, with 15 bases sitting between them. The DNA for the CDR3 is TGTGCCAGCAGCCATGACTACACCAGGGGCACTGAAGCTTTCTTT. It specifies CASSHDYTRGTEAFF.

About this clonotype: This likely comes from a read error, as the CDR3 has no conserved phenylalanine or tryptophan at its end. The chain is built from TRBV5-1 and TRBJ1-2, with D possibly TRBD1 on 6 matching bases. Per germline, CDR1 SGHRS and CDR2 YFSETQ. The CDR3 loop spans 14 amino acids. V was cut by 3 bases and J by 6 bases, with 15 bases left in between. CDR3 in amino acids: CASSSEGQPHGYTL. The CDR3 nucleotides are TGCGCCAGCAGCTCGGAAGGACAGCCCCATGGCTACACCCTC.

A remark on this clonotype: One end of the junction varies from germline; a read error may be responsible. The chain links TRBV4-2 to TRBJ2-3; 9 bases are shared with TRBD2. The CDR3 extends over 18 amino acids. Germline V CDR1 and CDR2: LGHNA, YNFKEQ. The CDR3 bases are TGTGGCAGCAGCCAAGAGACGGGACTAGCTTCTGGCACAGATACGCAGTATTTT. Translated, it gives CGSSQETGLASGTDTQYF.

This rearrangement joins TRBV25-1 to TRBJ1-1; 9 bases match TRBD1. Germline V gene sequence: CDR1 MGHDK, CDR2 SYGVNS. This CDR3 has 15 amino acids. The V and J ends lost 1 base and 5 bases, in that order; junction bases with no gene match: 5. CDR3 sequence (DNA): TGTGCCAGCAGTGAATTAGGGACAGGGAAAACTGAAGCTTTCTTT. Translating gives CASSELGTGKTEAFF.

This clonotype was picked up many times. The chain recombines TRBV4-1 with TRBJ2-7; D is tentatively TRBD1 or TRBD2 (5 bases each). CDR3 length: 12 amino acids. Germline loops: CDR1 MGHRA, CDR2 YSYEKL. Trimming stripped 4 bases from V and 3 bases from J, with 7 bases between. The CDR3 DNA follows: TGCGCCAGCAGCCGGGACCACTACGAGCAGTACTTC. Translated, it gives CASSRDHYEQYF.

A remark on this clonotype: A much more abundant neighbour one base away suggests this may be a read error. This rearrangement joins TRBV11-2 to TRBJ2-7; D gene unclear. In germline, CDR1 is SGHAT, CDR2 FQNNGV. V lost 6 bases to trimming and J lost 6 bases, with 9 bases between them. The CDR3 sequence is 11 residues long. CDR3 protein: CASRLRVEQYF. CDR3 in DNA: TGTGCCAGCAGATTACGCGTCGAGCAGTACTTC.

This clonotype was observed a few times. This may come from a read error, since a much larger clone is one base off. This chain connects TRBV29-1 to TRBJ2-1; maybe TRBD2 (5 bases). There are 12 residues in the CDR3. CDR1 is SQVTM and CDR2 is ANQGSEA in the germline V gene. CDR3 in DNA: TGCATTAAGAGGGAGACCTACAATGAGCAGTTCTTC. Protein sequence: CIKRETYNEQFF.

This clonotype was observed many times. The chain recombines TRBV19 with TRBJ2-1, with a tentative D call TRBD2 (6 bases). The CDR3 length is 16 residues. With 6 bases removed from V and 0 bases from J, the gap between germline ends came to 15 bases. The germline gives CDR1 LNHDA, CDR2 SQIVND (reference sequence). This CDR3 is CASSPREASSYNEQFF. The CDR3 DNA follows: TGTGCCAGTAGCCCTAGGGAGGCAAGCTCCTACAATGAGCAGTTCTTC.

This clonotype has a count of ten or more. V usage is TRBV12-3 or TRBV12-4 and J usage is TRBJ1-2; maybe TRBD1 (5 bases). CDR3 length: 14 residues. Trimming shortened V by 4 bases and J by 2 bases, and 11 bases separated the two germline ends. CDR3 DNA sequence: TGTGCCAGCAGTTCCCTCTGGGGGAACTATGGCTACACCTTC. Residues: CASSSLWGNYGYTF.

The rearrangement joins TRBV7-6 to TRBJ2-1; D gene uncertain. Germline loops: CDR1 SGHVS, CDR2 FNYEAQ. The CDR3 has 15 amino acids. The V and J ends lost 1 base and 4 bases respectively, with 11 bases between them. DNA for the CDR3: TGTGCCAGCAGCTTAGGGGGTTTTAAGTACAATGAGCAGTTCTTC. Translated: CASSLGGFKYNEQFF.

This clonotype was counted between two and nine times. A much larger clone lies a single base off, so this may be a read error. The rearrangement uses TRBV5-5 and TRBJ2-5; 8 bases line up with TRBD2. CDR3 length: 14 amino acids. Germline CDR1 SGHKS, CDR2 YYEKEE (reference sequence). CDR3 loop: CASSPTGRGETRYF. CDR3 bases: TGTGCCAGCAGCCCCACCGGGAGGGGGGAGACCCGGTACTTC. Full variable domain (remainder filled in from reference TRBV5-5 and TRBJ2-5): DAGVTQSPTHLIKTRGQQVTLRCSPISGHKSVSWYQQVLGQGPQFIFQYYEKEERGRGNFPDRFSARQFPNYSSELNVNALLLGDSALYLCASSPTGRGETRYFGPGTRLLVL.

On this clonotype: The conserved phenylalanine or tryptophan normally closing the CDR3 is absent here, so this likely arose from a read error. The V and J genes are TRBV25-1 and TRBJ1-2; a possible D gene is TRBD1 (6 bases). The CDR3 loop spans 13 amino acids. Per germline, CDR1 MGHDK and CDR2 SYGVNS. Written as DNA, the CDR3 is TGTGCTAGCAGTGAGGCAGGGGACTACGGCTACACCCTC. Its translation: CASSEAGDYGYTL.

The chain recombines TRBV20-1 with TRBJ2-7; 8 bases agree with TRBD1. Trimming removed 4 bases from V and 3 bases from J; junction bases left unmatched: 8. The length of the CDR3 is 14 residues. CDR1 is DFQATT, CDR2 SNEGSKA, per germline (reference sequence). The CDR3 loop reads CSATRDRPIYEQYF. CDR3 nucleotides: TGCAGTGCTACCCGGGACAGGCCAATCTACGAGCAGTACTTC.